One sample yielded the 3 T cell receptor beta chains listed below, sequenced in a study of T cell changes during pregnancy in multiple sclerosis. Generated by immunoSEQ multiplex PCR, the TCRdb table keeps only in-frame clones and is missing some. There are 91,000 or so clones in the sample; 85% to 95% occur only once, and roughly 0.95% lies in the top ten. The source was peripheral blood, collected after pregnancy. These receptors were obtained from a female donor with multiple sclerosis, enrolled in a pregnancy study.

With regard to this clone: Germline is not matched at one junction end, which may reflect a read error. The CDR3 sequence: CASSLPTSGRISHNEQFF. CDR3 in DNA: TGTGCCAGCAGTTTACCGACTAGCGGGAGAATCTCCCACAATGAGCAGTTCTTC. V is TRBV28 and J is TRBJ2-1, with TRBD2 matching over 12 bases. Germline V CDR1 and CDR2: MDHEN, SYDVKM. CDR3 size: 18 residues. Together with reference TRBV28 and TRBJ2-1, the CDR3 gives the full variable domain: DVKVTQSSRYLVKRTGEKVFLECVQDMDHENMFWYRQDPGLGLRLIYFSYDVKMKEKGDIPEGYSVSREKKERFSLILESASTNQTSMYLCASSLPTSGRISHNEQFFGPGTRLTVL.

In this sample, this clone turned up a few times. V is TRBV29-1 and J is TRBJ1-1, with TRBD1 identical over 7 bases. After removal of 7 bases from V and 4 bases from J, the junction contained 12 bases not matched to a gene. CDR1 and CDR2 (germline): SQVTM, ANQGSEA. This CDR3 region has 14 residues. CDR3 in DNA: TGCAGCGCGGCCCGACAGGGCAGGGTCACTGAAGCTTTCTTT. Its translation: CSAARQGRVTEAFF.

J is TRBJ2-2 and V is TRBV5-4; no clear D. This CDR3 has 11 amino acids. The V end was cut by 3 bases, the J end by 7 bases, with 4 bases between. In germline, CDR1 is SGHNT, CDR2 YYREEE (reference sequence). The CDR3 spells CASSSSGELFF. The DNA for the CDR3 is TGTGCCAGCAGCTCCAGCGGGGAGCTGTTTTTT.